This T cell receptor (beta chain) stems from a study of blood T cell repertoires in COVID-19. Measured with immunoSEQ multiplex PCR; TCRdb has only the in-frame clones, and not every one. Found here are about 240,000 clones, around 88% of them singletons; the top ten hold roughly 3.5%. There are 15 residues in the CDR3. V lost 6 bases, J lost 7 bases, and 16 bases lay in between. CDR1 and CDR2 from the germline V gene are SNHLY and FYNNEI. This sequence was found in a woman between 40 and 50 years old with acute COVID-19. This chain joins TRBV2 and TRBJ1-6, with a tentative D call TRBD1 (6 bases). Sequencing was done on a sample of PBMCs or T cells enriched from blood (not recorded which). CDR3 in amino acids: CASSTQGPSNSPLHF. CDR3 in DNA: TGTGCCAGCAGCACACAGGGTCCTTCGAATTCACCCCTCCACTTT.